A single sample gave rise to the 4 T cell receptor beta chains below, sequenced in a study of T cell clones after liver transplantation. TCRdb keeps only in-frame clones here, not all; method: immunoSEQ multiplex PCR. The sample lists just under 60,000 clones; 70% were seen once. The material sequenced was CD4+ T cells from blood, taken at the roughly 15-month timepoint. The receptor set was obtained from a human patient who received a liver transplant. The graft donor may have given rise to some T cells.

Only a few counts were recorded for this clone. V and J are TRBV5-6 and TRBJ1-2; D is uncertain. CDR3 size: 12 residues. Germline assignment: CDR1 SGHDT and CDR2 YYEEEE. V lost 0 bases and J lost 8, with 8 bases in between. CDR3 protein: CASSLAGRGYTF. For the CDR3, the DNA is TGTGCCAGCAGCTTGGCGGGAAGAGGCTACACCTTC.

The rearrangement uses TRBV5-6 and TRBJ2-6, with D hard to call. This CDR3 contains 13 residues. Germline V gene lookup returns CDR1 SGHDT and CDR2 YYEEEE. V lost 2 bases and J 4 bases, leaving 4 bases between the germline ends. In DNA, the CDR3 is TGTGCCAGCAGCTTTAACGGGGCCAACGTCCTGACTTTC. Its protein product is CASSFNGANVLTF.

The CDR3 bases are TGTGCCAGCAGTCACACCTACAATGAGCAGTTCTTC. Protein: CASSHTYNEQFF. The chain links TRBV25-1 to TRBJ2-1; D is unresolved. CDR3 length equals 12 residues. The germline gives CDR1 MGHDK, CDR2 SYGVNS. With 5 bases removed from V and 2 bases from J, the gap between germline ends came to 4 bases.

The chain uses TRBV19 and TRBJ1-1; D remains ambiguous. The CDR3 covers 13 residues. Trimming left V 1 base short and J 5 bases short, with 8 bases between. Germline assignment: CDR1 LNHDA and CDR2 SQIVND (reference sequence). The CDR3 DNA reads TGTGCCAGTAGTATAGTCTTAGGAACTGAAGCTTTCTTT. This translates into CASSIVLGTEAFF. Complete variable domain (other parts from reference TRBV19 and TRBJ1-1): DGGITQSPKYLFRKEGQNVTLSCEQNLNHDAMYWYRQDPGQGLRLIYYSQIVNDFQKGDIAEGYSVSREKKESFPLTVTSAQKNPTAFYLCASSIVLGTEAFFGQGTRLTVV.